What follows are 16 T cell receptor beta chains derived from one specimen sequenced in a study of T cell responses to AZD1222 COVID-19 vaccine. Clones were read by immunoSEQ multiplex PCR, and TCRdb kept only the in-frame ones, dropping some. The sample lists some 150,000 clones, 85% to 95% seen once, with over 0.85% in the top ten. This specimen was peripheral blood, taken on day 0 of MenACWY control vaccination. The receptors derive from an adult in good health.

The CDR3 spells CASSVAEQGPQHF. The CDR3 DNA sequence: TGTGCCAGCAGCGTCGCGGAACAGGGGCCCCAGCATTTT. This chain links TRBV9 with TRBJ1-5; possibly TRBD1 for D (6 bases). CDR1 SGDLS and CDR2 YYNGEE come from the germline V gene. V lost 2 bases and J lost 9, with 12 bases in between. The CDR3 extends over 13 amino acids.

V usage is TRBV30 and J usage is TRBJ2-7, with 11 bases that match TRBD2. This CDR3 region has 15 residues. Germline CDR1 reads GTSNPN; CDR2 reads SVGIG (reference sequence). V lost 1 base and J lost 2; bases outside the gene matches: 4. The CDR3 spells CAWSGGLAVTYEQYF. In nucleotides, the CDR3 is TGTGCCTGGAGTGGGGGACTAGCGGTTACCTACGAGCAGTACTTC.

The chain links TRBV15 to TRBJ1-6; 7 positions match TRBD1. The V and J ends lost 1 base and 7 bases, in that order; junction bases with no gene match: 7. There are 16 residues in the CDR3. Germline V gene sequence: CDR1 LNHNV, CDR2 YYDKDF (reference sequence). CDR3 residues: CATSRGSGTANSPLHF. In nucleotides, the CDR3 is TGTGCCACCAGCAGAGGGTCGGGGACAGCCAATTCACCCCTCCACTTT.

CDR3 in DNA: TGTGCCAGCAGCTCCCCAAGGGGGGAAAGCACAGATACGCAGTATTTT. Encoded protein: CASSSPRGESTDTQYF. The chain uses TRBV5-4 and TRBJ2-3; D tentatively fits TRBD1 or TRBD2 (6 bases each). The ends were cut back, 3 bases at V and 0 bases at J, with 14 bases in the middle. Per germline, CDR1 SGHNT and CDR2 YYREEE (reference sequence). This CDR3 is built from 16 residues.

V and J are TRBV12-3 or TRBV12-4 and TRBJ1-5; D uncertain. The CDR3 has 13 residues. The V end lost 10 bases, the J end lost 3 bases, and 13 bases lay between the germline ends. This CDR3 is CATQSGSNQPQHF. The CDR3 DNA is TGTGCCACCCAGTCGGGGTCCAATCAGCCCCAGCATTTT.

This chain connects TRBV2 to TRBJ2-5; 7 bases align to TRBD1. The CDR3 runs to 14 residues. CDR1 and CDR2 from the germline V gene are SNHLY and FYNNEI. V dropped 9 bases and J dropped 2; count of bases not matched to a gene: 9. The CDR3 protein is CASAADRAQETQYF. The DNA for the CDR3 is TGTGCCAGTGCCGCCGACAGGGCTCAAGAGACCCAGTACTTC.

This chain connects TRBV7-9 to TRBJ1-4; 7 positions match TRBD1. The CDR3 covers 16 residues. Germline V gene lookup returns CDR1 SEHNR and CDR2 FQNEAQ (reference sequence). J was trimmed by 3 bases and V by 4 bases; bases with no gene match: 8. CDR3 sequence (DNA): TGTGCCAGCAGCTCCCACAGGGGAGTTTCTAATGAAAAACTGTTTTTT. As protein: CASSSHRGVSNEKLFF.

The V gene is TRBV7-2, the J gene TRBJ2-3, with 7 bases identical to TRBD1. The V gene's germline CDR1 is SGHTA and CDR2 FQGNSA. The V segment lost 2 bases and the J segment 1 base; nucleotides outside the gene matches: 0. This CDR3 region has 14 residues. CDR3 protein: CASSLQGGTDTQYF. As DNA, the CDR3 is TGTGCCAGCAGCTTACAGGGGGGCACAGATACGCAGTATTTT.

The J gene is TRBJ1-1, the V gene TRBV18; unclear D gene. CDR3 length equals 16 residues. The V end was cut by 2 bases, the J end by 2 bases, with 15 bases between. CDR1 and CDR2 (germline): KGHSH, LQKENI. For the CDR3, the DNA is TGTGCCAGCTCACCATCGCCGGGCCTTAAAAACACTGAAGCTTTCTTT. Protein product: CASSPSPGLKNTEAFF.

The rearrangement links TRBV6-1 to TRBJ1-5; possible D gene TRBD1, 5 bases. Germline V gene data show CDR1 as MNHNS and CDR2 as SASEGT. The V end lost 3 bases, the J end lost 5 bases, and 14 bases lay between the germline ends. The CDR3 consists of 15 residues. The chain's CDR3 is CASSDAGGAYQPQHF. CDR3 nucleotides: TGTGCCAGCAGTGATGCTGGAGGGGCCTATCAGCCCCAGCATTTT.

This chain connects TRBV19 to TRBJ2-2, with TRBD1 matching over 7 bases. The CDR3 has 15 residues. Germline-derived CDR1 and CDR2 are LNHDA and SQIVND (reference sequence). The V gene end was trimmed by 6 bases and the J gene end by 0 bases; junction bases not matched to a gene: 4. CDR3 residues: CASRSGTANTGELFF. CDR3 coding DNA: TGTGCCAGTAGATCCGGGACAGCGAACACCGGGGAGCTGTTTTTT. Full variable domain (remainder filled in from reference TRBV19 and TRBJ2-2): DGGITQSPKYLFRKEGQNVTLSCEQNLNHDAMYWYRQDPGQGLRLIYYSQIVNDFQKGDIAEGYSVSREKKESFPLTVTSAQKNPTAFYLCASRSGTANTGELFFGEGSRLTVL.

The CDR3 region has the DNA TGTGCCAGCAGCTTACCCCCCGGGACTAGCACAGATACGCAGTATTTT. Translated, it gives CASSLPPGTSTDTQYF. The chain recombines TRBV7-2 with TRBJ2-3, with D tentatively TRBD2 (6 bases). The V gene's germline CDR1 is SGHTA and CDR2 FQGNSA. The CDR3 runs to 16 residues. Between the trimmed V and J ends, which lost 2 bases and 0 bases, there was a span of 12 bases.

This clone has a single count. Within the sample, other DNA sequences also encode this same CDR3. The CDR3 nucleotides are TGTGCCAGCAGCTTAGACAGGGGGAACACTGAAGCTTTCTTT. This translates into CASSLDRGNTEAFF. The chain joins TRBV5-4 to TRBJ1-1; 8 bases are shared with TRBD1. The V segment lost 2 bases and the J segment 1 base; nucleotides outside the gene matches: 1. In germline, CDR1 is SGHNT, CDR2 YYREEE (reference sequence). The CDR3 totals 14 residues.

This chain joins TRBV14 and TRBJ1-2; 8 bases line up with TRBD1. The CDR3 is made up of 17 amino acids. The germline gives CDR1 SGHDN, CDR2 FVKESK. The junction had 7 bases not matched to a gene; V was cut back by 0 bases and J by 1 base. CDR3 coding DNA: TGTGCCAGCAGCCAAGACCTCGGGACAGGAGTTAACTATGGCTACACCTTC. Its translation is CASSQDLGTGVNYGYTF.

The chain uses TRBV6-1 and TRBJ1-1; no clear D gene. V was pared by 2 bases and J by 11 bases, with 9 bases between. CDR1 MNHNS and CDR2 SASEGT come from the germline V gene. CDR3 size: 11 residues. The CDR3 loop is CASSEPGRAFF. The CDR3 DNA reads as TGTGCCAGCAGTGAACCTGGTAGGGCTTTCTTT.

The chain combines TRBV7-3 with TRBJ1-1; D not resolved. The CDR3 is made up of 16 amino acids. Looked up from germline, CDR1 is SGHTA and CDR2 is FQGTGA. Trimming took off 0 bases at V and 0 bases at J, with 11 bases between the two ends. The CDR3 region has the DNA TGTGCCAGCAGCTTAACCGGAGGGTCCATGAACACTGAAGCTTTCTTT. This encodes CASSLTGGSMNTEAFF.